This T cell receptor (beta chain) derives from a study of cytomegalovirus exposure and HLA in healthy donors. About the research overall: Earlier work reported 100 million or so unique TCR beta sequences from about 179 million T cells. Findings and limits, study-wide: A previous analysis found most TCR beta V segments productive roughly 90% or roughly 30% of the time.

A word on this clone: The target antigen is unknown.

The study ran its PCR with 60 Vbeta and 13 Jbeta primers. This table comes from immunoSEQ multiplex PCR, and its TCRdb copy is limited to in-frame clones, with some not included. The sample gives about 87,000 clones, about 68% of which show up once; 20% to 25% is in the top ten. The V end lost 6 bases, the J end lost 5 bases, and 14 bases lay between the germline ends. There are 13 residues in the CDR3. CDR1 LNHDA and CDR2 SQIVND come from the germline V gene (reference sequence). The chain recombines TRBV19 with TRBJ2-7; D is perhaps TRBD2 (6 bases). The clonotype originates from a man under 40 in good health and CMV-seropositive. The sequenced sample was PBMCs. The CDR3 loop reads CASSREPHHEQYF. CDR3 in DNA: TGTGCCAGTAGCCGGGAGCCTCACCACGAGCAGTACTTC. Combining the CDR3 with reference TRBV19 and TRBJ2-7 gives the whole variable domain DGGITQSPKYLFRKEGQNVTLSCEQNLNHDAMYWYRQDPGQGLRLIYYSQIVNDFQKGDIAEGYSVSREKKESFPLTVTSAQKNPTAFYLCASSREPHHEQYFGPGTRLTVT.